This TCR beta chain is drawn from a study of T cell repertoires in cytomegalovirus infection. Turning to the study itself: Both CMV infection and a matching HLA type were indicated by public TCR beta signatures.

Notes on this clonotype: The target antigen is unknown. A read error is possible here, since a much larger clone lies one base away.

The germline V gene has CDR1 SGHVS and CDR2 FNYEAQ. The CDR3 covers 16 residues. TCRdb reprocessed the reads with MiXCR, giving one entry per CDR3 protein. This table holds about 890,000 distinct CDR3 sequences, roughly 31% found once. The sample was cultured CD8+ T cells from PBMCs, taken from culture after CMV antigen stimulation. The rearrangement joins TRBV7-6 to TRBJ2-2, with 9 nucleotides matching TRBD1. The source is a human donor in good health (CMV status not recorded). Some clones in this sample may be carry-over from other donors' samples. CDR3 loop: CASSILQGAGTEELFF. DNA of the CDR3: TGTGCCAGCAGCATACTACAGGGGGCAGGCACCGAGGAGCTGTTTTTT. Full variable domain (rest looked up from reference TRBV7-6 and TRBJ2-2): GAGVSQSPRYKVTKRGQDVALRCDPISGHVSLYWYRQALGQGPEFLTYFNYEAQQDKSGLPNDRFSAERPEGSISTLTIQRTEQRDSAMYRCASSILQGAGTEELFFGEGSRLTVL.